This entry concerns a single T cell receptor (beta chain). This entry is derived from a study of T-cell memory formation after mild COVID-19. TCRdb re-analysed the 5' RACE reads in MiXCR, keeping a single row per CDR3 protein. The sample carries about 560,000 distinct CDR3 sequences, roughly 22% recorded once. CDR1 and CDR2 (germline): DFQATT, SNEGSKA (reference sequence). Unmatched junction bases numbered 6, after V lost 4 bases and J lost 2 bases. The CDR3 totals 14 residues. The chain employs TRBV20-1 and TRBJ1-2; TRBD1 matches 8 bases. The sequenced sample was PBMCs or a T cell subset sorted from them (not recorded which). The TCR comes from an adult woman who had mild COVID-19 (a few samples of this study predate the infection). Cell type and time point are not known. CDR3 loop: CSATGTGGNYGYTF. In DNA, the CDR3 is TGCAGTGCTACGGGGACAGGAGGAAACTATGGCTACACCTTC.